This record concerns one TCR beta chain sequence. Germline trimming cut 2 bases from V and 11 bases from J; bases unmatched to any gene: 6. The CDR3 loop spans 13 amino acids. The germline V gene encodes CDR1 MNHNS and CDR2 SASEGT. This sample is drawn from a study of blood T cell repertoires in COVID-19. Sequencing used immunoSEQ multiplex PCR; TCRdb keeps in-frame clones, though not all of them. Found here are about 130,000 clones, roughly three quarters of them singletons; the top ten hold approximately 5%. Specimen: peripheral blood. The clonotype was recovered from a woman in her 70s with COVID-19, enrolled during active disease. This chain connects TRBV6-1 to TRBJ1-5, with 7 bases that match TRBD1. The CDR3 reads CASSERQGLSQHF. The CDR3 nucleotides read TGTGCCAGCAGTGAAAGACAGGGCCTGTCCCAGCATTTT.